This T cell receptor beta chain emerged from a study of T cell responses to AZD1222 COVID-19 vaccine. Repertoires were generated with immunoSEQ multiplex PCR, while TCRdb's copy carries only in-frame clones and drops some. The sample lists tens of thousands of clones, 90% to 95% occurring once. The study, taken as a whole, reports: Regions 160-218 and 743-854 dominated among vaccine-associated CD4 TCRs spanning spike. In a largely white British group with more females than males, clonal diversity was possibly underestimated.

Judged by abundance, this clone is medium-sized. Antigen: not known. The CDR3 covers 15 residues. Germline trimming cut 2 bases from V and 7 bases from J; bases unmatched to any gene: 8. The germline V gene has CDR1 MNHNS and CDR2 SASEGT. This receptor was obtained from an adult who received the AZD1222 COVID-19 vaccine. The material sequenced was peripheral blood, taken 28 days after the second AZD1222 dose. V and J are TRBV6-1 and TRBJ1-2, with TRBD1 identical over 9 bases. The CDR3 nucleotides read TGTGCCAGCAGTGAATGGGGGACAGGGATCCGTGGCTACACCTTC. This translates into CASSEWGTGIRGYTF.